The 5 T cell receptor beta chains in this list originate from one sample, sequenced in a study of blood T cell repertoires in COVID-19 (dated by TCRdb to about 2020). Library preparation employed the immunoSEQ multiplex PCR assay. Not all clones reach the TCRdb copy of this immuneACCESS table, which keeps in-frame sequences only. Checked studies attribute under half of the gap to unresolved V genes and leave the rest unexplained. Here the sample has a few hundred thousand clones; around 84% occur a single time. The ten largest clones take up 6.8% of the sample. What was sequenced was PBMCs or T cells enriched from blood (not recorded which). These receptor sequences come from a woman in her thirties or forties who had recovered from COVID-19.

V gene TRBV5-4 combines with J gene TRBJ2-1, with 8 positions matching TRBD1. V trimming: 0 bases; J trimming: 8 bases; junction bases outside the gene matches: 4. Per germline, CDR1 SGHNT and CDR2 YYREEE (reference sequence). This CDR3 is 14 amino acids long. For the CDR3, the DNA is TGTGCCAGCAGCTTGGAGCCGGACAGGGATGAGCAGTTCTTC. Its protein product is CASSLEPDRDEQFF.

The chain combines TRBV11-3 with TRBJ1-1; D is unclear. Germline loops: CDR1 SGHNT, CDR2 YENEEA. This CDR3 is built from 13 residues. Deletions cut 0 bases from V and 0 bases from J, with 2 bases between. DNA for the CDR3: TGTGCCAGCAGCTTAGACATGAACACTGAAGCTTTCTTT. Encoded protein: CASSLDMNTEAFF.

J is TRBJ2-3 and V is TRBV30; 9 bases align to TRBD1. Germline CDR1 and CDR2: GTSNPN and SVGIG (reference sequence). This CDR3 spans 14 amino acids. Unmatched junction bases numbered 3, after V lost 2 bases and J lost 3 bases. CDR3 protein: CAWSPGQGTDTQYF. CDR3 sequence (DNA): TGTGCCTGGAGTCCAGGACAGGGGACAGATACGCAGTATTTT.

Here the CDR3 DNA reads TGTGCCAGCAGCTCTCCCCTGGGGCCGGGGGGCACAGATACGCAGTATTTT. Amino acids: CASSSPLGPGGTDTQYF. V gene TRBV7-9 combines with J gene TRBJ2-3; D possibly corresponds to TRBD2 (6 bases). CDR1 and CDR2 (germline): SEHNR, FQNEAQ (reference sequence). Trimming removed 4 bases at V and 1 base at J, with 18 bases between. CDR3 length equals 17 residues.

This chain connects TRBV27 to TRBJ1-4; 7 bases are shared with TRBD1. The junction had 7 bases not matched to a gene; V was cut back by 7 bases and J by 2 bases. Germline V gene sequence: CDR1 MNHEY, CDR2 SMNVEV (reference sequence). The CDR3 runs 15 residues. CDR3 loop: CASKALTGTNEKLFF. CDR3 coding DNA: TGTGCCAGCAAAGCCTTGACAGGGACTAATGAAAAACTGTTTTTT.